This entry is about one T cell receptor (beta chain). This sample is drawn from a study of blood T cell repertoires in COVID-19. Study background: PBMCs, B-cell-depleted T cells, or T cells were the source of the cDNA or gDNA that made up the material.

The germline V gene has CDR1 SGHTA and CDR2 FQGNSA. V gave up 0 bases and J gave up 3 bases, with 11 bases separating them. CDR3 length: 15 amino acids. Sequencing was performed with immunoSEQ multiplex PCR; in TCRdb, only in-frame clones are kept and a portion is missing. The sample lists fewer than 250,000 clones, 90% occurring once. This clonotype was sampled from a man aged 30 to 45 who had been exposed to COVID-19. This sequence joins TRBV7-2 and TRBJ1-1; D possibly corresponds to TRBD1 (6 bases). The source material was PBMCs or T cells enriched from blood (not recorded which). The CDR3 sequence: CASSLAGGRDTEAFF. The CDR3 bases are TGTGCCAGCAGCTTAGCAGGGGGTAGGGACACTGAAGCTTTCTTT.